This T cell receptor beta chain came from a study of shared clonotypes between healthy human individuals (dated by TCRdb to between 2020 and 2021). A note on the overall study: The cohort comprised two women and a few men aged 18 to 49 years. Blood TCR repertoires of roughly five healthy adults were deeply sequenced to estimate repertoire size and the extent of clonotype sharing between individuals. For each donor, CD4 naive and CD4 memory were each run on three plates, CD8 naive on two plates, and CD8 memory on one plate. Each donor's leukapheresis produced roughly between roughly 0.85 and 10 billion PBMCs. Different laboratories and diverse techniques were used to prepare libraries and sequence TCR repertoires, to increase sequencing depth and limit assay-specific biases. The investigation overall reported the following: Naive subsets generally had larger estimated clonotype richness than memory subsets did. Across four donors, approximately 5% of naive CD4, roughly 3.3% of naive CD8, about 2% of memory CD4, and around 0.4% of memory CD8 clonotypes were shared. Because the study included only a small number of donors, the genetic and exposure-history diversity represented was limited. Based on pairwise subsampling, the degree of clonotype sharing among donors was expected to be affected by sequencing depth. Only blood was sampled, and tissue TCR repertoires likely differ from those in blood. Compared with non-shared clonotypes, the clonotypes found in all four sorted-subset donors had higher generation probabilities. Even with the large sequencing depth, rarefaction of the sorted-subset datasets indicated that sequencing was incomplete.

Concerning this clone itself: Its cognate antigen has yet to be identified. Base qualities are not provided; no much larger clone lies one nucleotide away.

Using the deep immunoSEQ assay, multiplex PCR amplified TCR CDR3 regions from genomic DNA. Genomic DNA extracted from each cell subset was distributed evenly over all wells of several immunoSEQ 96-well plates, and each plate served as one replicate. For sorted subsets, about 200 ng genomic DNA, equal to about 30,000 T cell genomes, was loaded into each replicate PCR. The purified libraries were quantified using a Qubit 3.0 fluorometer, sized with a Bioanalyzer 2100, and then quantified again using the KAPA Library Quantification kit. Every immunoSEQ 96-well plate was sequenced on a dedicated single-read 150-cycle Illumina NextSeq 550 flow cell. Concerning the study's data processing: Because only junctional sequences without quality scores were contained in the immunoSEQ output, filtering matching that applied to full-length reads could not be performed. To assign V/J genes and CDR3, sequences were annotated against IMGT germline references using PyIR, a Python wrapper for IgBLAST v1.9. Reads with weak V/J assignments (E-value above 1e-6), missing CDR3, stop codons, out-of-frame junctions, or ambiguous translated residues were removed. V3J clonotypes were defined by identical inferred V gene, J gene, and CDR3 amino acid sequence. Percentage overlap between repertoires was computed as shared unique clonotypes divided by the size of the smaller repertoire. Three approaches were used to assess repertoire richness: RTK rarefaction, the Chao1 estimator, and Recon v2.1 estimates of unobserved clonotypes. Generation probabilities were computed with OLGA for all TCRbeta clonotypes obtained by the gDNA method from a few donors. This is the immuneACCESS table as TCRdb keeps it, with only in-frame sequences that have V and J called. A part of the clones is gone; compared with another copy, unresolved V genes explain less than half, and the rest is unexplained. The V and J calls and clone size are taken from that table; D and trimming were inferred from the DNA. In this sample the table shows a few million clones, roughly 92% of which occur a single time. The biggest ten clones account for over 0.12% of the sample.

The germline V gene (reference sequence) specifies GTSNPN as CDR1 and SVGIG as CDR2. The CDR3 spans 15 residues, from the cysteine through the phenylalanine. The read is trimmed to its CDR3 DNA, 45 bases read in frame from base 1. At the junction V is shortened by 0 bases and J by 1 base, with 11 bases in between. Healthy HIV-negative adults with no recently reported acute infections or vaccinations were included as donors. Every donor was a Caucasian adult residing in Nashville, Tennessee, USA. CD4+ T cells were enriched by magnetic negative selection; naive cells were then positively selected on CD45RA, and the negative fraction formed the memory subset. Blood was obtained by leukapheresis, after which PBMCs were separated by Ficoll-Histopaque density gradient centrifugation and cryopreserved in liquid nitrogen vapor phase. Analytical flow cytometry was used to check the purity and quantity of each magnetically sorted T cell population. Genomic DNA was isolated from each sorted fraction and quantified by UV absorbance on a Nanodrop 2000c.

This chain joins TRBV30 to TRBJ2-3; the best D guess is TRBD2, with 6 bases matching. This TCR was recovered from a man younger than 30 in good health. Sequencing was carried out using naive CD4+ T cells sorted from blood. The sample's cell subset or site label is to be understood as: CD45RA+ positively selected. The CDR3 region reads CAWSVAPGGTDTQYF. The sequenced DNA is TGTGCCTGGAGTGTAGCCCCGGGGGGCACAGATACGCAGTATTTT.